The 28 T cell receptor beta chains in this list originate from one sample, sequenced in a study of graft-versus-host responses after intestinal transplantation. No cognate antigen is known for these TCRs. Measured with immunoSEQ multiplex PCR; TCRdb has only the in-frame clones, and not every one. The sample includes approximately 110,000 clones, 85% to 95% of them seen just once. The sequencing used unstimulated CD8+ T cells sorted from spleen or lymph node cells, collected before transplant. Receptors were obtained from a human donor who was the organ donor for an intestinal transplant.

V gene TRBV29-1 combines with J gene TRBJ2-2, with TRBD1 as a possible D gene (5 bases). The germline CDR1 and CDR2 sequences are SQVTM and ANQGSEA. The CDR3 is made up of 12 amino acids. V gave up 7 bases and J gave up 6 bases, with 12 bases separating them. The CDR3 sequence is CSAESGSGELFF. The DNA of the CDR3 is TGCAGCGCAGAATCAGGGTCCGGGGAGCTGTTTTTT.

The genes are TRBV27 and TRBJ1-1, with D possibly matching TRBD1 (5 bases). Trimming removed 5 bases from V and 6 bases from J, with 19 bases in between. CDR1 and CDR2 from the germline V gene are MNHEY and SMNVEV (reference sequence). The CDR3 runs to 15 residues. The CDR3 nucleotides read TGTGCCAGCAGTCCCCTGGGGCAGGCGGCGGCTGAAGCTTTCTTT. Translation gives CASSPLGQAAAEAFF.

The V and J genes are TRBV5-1 and TRBJ2-7, with 8 bases lining up with TRBD2. The junction had 4 bases not matched to a gene; V was cut back by 3 bases and J by 2 bases. In germline, CDR1 is SGHRS, CDR2 YFSETQ. The CDR3 is made up of 14 amino acids. CDR3 sequence reads: CASSWTSPTYEQYF. CDR3 DNA sequence: TGCGCCAGCAGCTGGACTAGCCCTACCTACGAGCAGTACTTC.

The V call is TRBV6-5, the J call TRBJ1-2; weak D call: TRBD1 (6 bases). V lost 6 bases to trimming and J lost 2 bases, with 13 bases between them. This CDR3 spans 14 amino acids. The germline V gene has CDR1 MNHEY and CDR2 SVGAGI. The CDR3 loop is CASSLPTGNYGYTF. The CDR3 DNA sequence: TGTGCCAGCAGCCTACCGACAGGAAACTATGGCTACACCTTC.

CDR3: CASSPGQGYGYTF. The CDR3, as DNA: TGCGCCAGCAGCCCGGGACAGGGGTATGGCTACACCTTC. The chain combines TRBV4-1 with TRBJ1-2; 10 nucleotides align to TRBD1. The V segment lost 4 bases and the J segment 5 bases; nucleotides outside the gene matches: 1. Germline V gives CDR1 MGHRA, CDR2 YSYEKL. The CDR3 is 13 amino acids.

The J gene is TRBJ1-2, the V gene TRBV7-9; D unclear. Germline assignment: CDR1 SEHNR and CDR2 FQNEAQ (reference sequence). CDR3 length equals 15 residues. Trimming removed 1 base from V and 8 bases from J, with 17 bases in between. The CDR3 DNA reads as TGTGCCAGCAGCTTAGTCGGCGGACTAACCCGAGGCTACACCTTC. This gives the protein CASSLVGGLTRGYTF. Complete variable domain (other parts from reference TRBV7-9 and TRBJ1-2): DTGVSQNPRHKITKRGQNVTFRCDPISEHNRLYWYRQTLGQGPEFLTYFQNEAQLEKSRLLSDRFSAERPKGSFSTLEIQRTEQGDSAMYLCASSLVGGLTRGYTFGSGTRLTVV.

The gene calls are TRBV4-1 and TRBJ2-2; tentative D call: TRBD2 (5 bases). The CDR3 sequence is 15 residues long. The V end was cut by 2 bases, the J end by 0 bases, with 7 bases between. In germline, CDR1 is MGHRA, CDR2 YSYEKL. DNA for the CDR3: TGCGCCAGCAGCCAAAGGACTCCGAACACCGGGGAGCTGTTTTTT. Amino acids: CASSQRTPNTGELFF.

The genes are TRBV5-8 and TRBJ2-5, with 8 bases matching TRBD1. The CDR3 runs 14 residues. Germline lookup yields CDR1 SGHTS and CDR2 YDEGEE. V shed 1 base and J 7 bases; nucleotides not matched to a gene: 6. CDR3 DNA sequence: TGTGCCAGCAGCTTGACAGGGGGATGGGGGACCCAGTACTTC. Protein: CASSLTGGWGTQYF.

This sequence joins TRBV11-1 and TRBJ1-1, with D perhaps matching TRBD1 (6 bases). Trimming left V 2 bases short and J 2 bases short, with 9 bases between. From germline, CDR1 is SGHAT and CDR2 FQDESV (reference sequence). The CDR3 is 14 amino acids. The CDR3 region has the DNA TGTGCCAGCAGCTTAAAAGGGGGAAACACTGAAGCTTTCTTT. Translation: CASSLKGGNTEAFF.

The chain uses TRBV30 and TRBJ1-2; 10 bases agree with TRBD1. Germline-derived CDR1 and CDR2 are GTSNPN and SVGIG (reference sequence). With 5 bases clipped from V and 5 bases from J, the junction kept 8 bases outside the gene matches. This CDR3 contains 14 residues. CDR3 in DNA: TGTGCCTGGGATACGACAGGGGGCTGGTATGGCTACACCTTC. It is translated as CAWDTTGGWYGYTF. Using reference TRBV30 and TRBJ1-2 for the parts outside the CDR3, the full variable domain is SQTIHQWPATLVQPVGSPLSLECTVEGTSNPNLYWYRQAAGRGLQLLFYSVGIGQISSEVPQNLSASRPQDRQFILSSKKLLLSDSGFYLCAWDTTGGWYGYTFGSGTRLTVV.

The CDR3 sequence: CAWSVTPSGRAGGELFF. The CDR3 nucleotides are TGTGCCTGGAGTGTCACCCCTAGCGGGAGGGCTGGCGGGGAGCTGTTTTTT. The chain is built from TRBV30 and TRBJ2-2; 12 bases fit TRBD2. The CDR3 covers 17 residues. Germline V lookup: CDR1 GTSNPN, CDR2 SVGIG (reference sequence). The trim removed 0 bases at V and 7 bases at J, leaving 9 bases unmatched.

The rearrangement joins TRBV4-3 to TRBJ2-1, with D perhaps TRBD1 (5 bases). Germline V CDR1 and CDR2: LGHNA, YSLEER. With 0 bases removed from V and 8 bases from J, the gap between germline ends came to 23 bases. The CDR3 totals 18 residues. The DNA of the CDR3 is TGCGCCAGCAGCCAAGATCCAAGGGGCGAGACCCTCTGGGATGAGCAGTTCTTC. Its protein is CASSQDPRGETLWDEQFF.

The rearrangement joins TRBV12-2 to TRBJ2-1; TRBD2 is the table's D call, not checked against the DNA. TRBV12-2 counts as a pseudogene. The length of the CDR3 is 17 residues. The CDR3 reads CASRLKAPDGIGNEQFF. The CDR3 DNA reads as TGTGCAAGTCGCTTGAAAGCTCCAGACGGGATCGGCAATGAGCAGTTCTTC.

The CDR3 here is CASSTAGTDNQPQHF. In DNA, the CDR3 is TGTGCCAGTAGTACGGCCGGGACAGACAATCAGCCCCAGCATTTT. The rearrangement uses TRBV19 and TRBJ1-5, with 7 bases identical to TRBD1. Unmatched junction bases numbered 6, after V lost 4 bases and J lost 3 bases. The CDR3 extends over 15 amino acids. Germline V gene sequence: CDR1 LNHDA, CDR2 SQIVND (reference sequence).

With respect to this clone: The junction departs from germline at one end; a sequencing error may be responsible. The chain carries TRBV2 and TRBJ2-7; 8 bases fit TRBD1. Germline-derived CDR1 and CDR2 are SNHLY and FYNNEI. There are 14 residues in the CDR3. CDR3 DNA sequence: TGTGCCAGCAGTGAAGCGATGGCAGGGGGCGGTAACCACTTC. It codes for CASSEAMAGGGNHF.

The chain employs TRBV4-1 and TRBJ1-2; no clear D gene. Between the trimmed V and J ends, which lost 0 bases and 5 bases, there was a span of 13 bases. The CDR3 consists of 15 residues. Germline-derived CDR1 and CDR2 are MGHRA and YSYEKL. CDR3 residues: CASSQDREATYGYTF. The CDR3, as DNA: TGCGCCAGCAGCCAAGATCGTGAGGCCACTTATGGCTACACCTTC.

The chain uses TRBV13 and TRBJ2-7, with 10 nucleotides matching TRBD2. The germline V gene has CDR1 PRHDT and CDR2 FYEKMQ (reference sequence). J was trimmed by 5 bases and V by 7 bases; bases with no gene match: 5. This CDR3 has 13 amino acids. The CDR3 DNA is TGTGCCAGCAAAACTAGCGGGAACCACGAGCAGTACTTC. Encoded protein: CASKTSGNHEQYF.

The genes are TRBV7-8 and TRBJ2-1; 16 nucleotides align to TRBD2. Germline V gene lookup returns CDR1 SGHVS and CDR2 FQNEAQ. This CDR3 has 17 residues. V was clipped by 4 bases and J by 3 bases; unmatched bases: 3. The CDR3 sequence: CASSWGLAGGVYNEQFF. DNA of the CDR3: TGTGCCAGCAGCTGGGGACTAGCGGGAGGGGTCTACAATGAGCAGTTCTTC.

The chain joins TRBV28 to TRBJ1-3, with TRBD1 identical over 9 bases. The CDR3 has 18 residues. Germline V gene lookup returns CDR1 MDHEN and CDR2 SYDVKM. V trimming: 2 bases; J trimming: 5 bases; junction bases outside the gene matches: 13. CDR3 nucleotides: TGTGCCAGCAGTTTAAAACCCAACAAAGGACAGGGGAGAAACACCATATATTTT. Translating it yields CASSLKPNKGQGRNTIYF.

The genes are TRBV9 and TRBJ1-1; D not resolved. Germline CDR1 and CDR2: SGDLS and YYNGEE. With 4 bases removed from V and 4 bases from J, the gap between germline ends came to 5 bases. The CDR3 has 11 amino acids. The CDR3 region has the DNA TGTGCCAGCAGCCCCATCACTGAAGCTTTCTTT. Translating gives CASSPITEAFF.

The rearrangement uses TRBV27 and TRBJ2-7; D perhaps matches TRBD2 (6 bases). The CDR3 extends over 14 amino acids. V shed 4 bases and J shed 6 bases, with 16 bases lying between them. In germline, CDR1 is MNHEY, CDR2 SMNVEV (reference sequence). The CDR3 DNA reads TGTGCCAGCAGTTACTCCGGGACTTCCCCCGAGCAGTACTTC. It translates to CASSYSGTSPEQYF.

J is TRBJ2-7 and V is TRBV21-1. TRBV21-1 constitutes a pseudogene. This CDR3 is built from 17 residues. In nucleotides, the CDR3 is TGTGCCAGCAGCAAAGGGCCCAACCCTCGGGCAGCCTACGAGCAGTACTTC. Encoded protein: CASSKGPNPRAAYEQYF.

J is TRBJ1-2 and V is TRBV30; D gene uncertain. Per the germline V gene, CDR1 is GTSNPN and CDR2 is SVGIG (reference sequence). V lost 2 bases and J lost 1, with 11 bases in between. There are 14 residues in the CDR3. The CDR3 nucleotides read TGTGCCTGGAGTCTTAGCATAAGTAACTATGGCTACACCTTC. This codes for CAWSLSISNYGYTF.

J is TRBJ2-7 and V is TRBV9, with D maybe TRBD1 (6 bases). Germline CDR1 is SGDLS and CDR2 is YYNGEE. This CDR3 has 14 amino acids. V lost 4 bases and J 5 bases, leaving 16 bases between the germline ends. CDR3 in amino acids: CASSSRDMWDEQYF. The CDR3 nucleotides are TGTGCCAGCAGCTCTAGGGACATGTGGGACGAGCAGTACTTC. Together with reference TRBV9 and TRBJ2-7, the CDR3 gives the full variable domain: DSGVTQTPKHLITATGQRVTLRCSPRSGDLSVYWYQQSLDQGLQFLIQYYNGEERAKGNILERFSAQQFPDLHSELNLSSLELGDSALYFCASSSRDMWDEQYFGPGTRLTVT.

The chain joins TRBV19 to TRBJ2-1; D uncertain. The CDR3 sequence is 12 residues long. V lost 1 base to trimming and J lost 7 bases, with 5 bases between them. Germline CDR1 reads LNHDA; CDR2 reads SQIVND (reference sequence). The CDR3 protein is CASSIALNEQFF. In DNA form, the CDR3 reads TGTGCCAGTAGTATAGCTTTGAATGAGCAGTTCTTC. Looking up the rest from reference TRBV19 and TRBJ2-1 gives the full variable domain: DGGITQSPKYLFRKEGQNVTLSCEQNLNHDAMYWYRQDPGQGLRLIYYSQIVNDFQKGDIAEGYSVSREKKESFPLTVTSAQKNPTAFYLCASSIALNEQFFGPGTRLTVL.

This clone was counted a single time. This rearrangement joins TRBV25-1 to TRBJ2-7; perhaps TRBD1 as D (6 bases). The CDR3 is 16 amino acids. The V gene lost 2 bases and the J gene lost 1 base, with 15 bases spanning the gap. Germline CDR1 and CDR2: MGHDK and SYGVNS. In DNA form, the CDR3 reads TGTGCCAGCAGTGAAAGTCAGGGGAGTTTGTCCTACGAGCAGTACTTC. Encoded protein: CASSESQGSLSYEQYF.

The gene calls are TRBV7-9 and TRBJ2-7; 7 bases are shared with TRBD2. The CDR3 has 15 amino acids. Trimming cost V 1 base and J 7 bases; bases outside gene matches: 10. Looked up from germline, CDR1 is SEHNR and CDR2 is FQNEAQ (reference sequence). The CDR3 region is CASSLVRGGRDEQYF. The CDR3 nucleotides read TGTGCCAGCAGCTTAGTTAGGGGAGGGCGCGATGAGCAGTACTTC.

The gene calls are TRBV5-1 and TRBJ2-6; 7 bases fit TRBD1. J lost 0 bases, V lost 4 bases, and 7 bases had no gene match. Germline V gene sequence: CDR1 SGHRS, CDR2 YFSETQ. This CDR3 is built from 17 residues. CDR3 sequence (DNA): TGCGCCAGCAGCCTGTGGACAGGTCTCTCTGGGGCCAACGTCCTGACTTTC. Translation: CASSLWTGLSGANVLTF. Based on the CDR3 plus reference TRBV5-1 and TRBJ2-6, the full variable domain is KAGVTQTPRYLIKTRGQQVTLSCSPISGHRSVSWYQQTPGQGLQFLFEYFSETQRNKGNFPGRFSGRQFSNSRSEMNVSTLELGDSALYLCASSLWTGLSGANVLTFGAGSRLTVL.